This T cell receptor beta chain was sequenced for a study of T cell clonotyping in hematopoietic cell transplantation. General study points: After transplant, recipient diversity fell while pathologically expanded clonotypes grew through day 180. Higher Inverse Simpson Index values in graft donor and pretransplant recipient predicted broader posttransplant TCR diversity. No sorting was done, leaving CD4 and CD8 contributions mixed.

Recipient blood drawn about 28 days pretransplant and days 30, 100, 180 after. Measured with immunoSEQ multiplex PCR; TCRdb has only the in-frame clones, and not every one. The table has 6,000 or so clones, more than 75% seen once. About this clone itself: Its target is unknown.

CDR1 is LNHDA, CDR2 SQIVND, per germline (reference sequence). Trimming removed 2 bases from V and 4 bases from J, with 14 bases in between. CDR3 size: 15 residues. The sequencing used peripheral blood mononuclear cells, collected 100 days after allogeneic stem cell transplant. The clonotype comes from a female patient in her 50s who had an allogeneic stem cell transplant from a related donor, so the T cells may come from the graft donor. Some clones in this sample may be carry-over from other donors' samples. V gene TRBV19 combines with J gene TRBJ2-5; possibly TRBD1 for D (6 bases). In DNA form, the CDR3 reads TGTGCCAGTAGTATATTGCAGGGGAATGGAGAGACCCAGTACTTC. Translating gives CASSILQGNGETQYF.